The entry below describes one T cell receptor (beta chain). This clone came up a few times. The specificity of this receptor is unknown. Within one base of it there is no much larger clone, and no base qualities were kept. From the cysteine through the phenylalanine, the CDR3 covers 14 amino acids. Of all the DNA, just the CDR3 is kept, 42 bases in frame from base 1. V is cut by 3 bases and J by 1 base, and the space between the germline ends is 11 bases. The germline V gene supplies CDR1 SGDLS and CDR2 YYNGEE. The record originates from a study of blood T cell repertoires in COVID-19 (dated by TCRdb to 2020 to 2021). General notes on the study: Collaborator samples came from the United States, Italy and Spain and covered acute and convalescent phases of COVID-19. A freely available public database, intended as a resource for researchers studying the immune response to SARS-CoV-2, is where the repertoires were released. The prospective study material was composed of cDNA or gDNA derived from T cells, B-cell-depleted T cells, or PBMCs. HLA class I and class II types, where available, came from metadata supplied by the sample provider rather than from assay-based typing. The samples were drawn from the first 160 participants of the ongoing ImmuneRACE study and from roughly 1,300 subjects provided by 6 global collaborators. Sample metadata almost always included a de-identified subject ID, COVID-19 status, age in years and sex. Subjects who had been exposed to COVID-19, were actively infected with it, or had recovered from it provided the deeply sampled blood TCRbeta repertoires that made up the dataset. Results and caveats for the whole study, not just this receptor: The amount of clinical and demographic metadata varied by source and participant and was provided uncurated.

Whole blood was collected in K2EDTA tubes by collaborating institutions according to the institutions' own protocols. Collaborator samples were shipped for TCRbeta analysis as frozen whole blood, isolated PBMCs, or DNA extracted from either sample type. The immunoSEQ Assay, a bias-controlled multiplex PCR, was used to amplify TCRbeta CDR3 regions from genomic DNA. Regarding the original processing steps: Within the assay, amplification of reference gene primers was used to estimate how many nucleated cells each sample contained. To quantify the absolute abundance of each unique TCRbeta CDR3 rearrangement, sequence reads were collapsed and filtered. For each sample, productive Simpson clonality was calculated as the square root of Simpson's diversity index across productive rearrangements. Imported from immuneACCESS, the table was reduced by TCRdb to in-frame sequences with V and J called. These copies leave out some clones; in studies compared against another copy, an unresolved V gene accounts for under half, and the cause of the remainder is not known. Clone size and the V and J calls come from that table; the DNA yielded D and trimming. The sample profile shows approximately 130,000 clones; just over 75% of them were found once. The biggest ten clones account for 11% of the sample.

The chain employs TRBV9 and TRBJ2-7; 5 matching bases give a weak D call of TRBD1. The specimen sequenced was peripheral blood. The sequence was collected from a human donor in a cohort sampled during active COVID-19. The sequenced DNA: TGTGCCAGCAGCGCTACCCCAGGGTCCTACGAGCAGTACTTC. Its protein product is CASSATPGSYEQYF.